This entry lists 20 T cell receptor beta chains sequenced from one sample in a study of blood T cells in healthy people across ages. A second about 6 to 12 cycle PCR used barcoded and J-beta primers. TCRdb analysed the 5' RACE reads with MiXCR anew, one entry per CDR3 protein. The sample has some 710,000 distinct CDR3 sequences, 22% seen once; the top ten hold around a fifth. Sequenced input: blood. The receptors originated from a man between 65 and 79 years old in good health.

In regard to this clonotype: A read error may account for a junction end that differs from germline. CDR3 nucleotide sequence: TGTGCCAGCAGCTTAAGTTCTAGGAGGGGCGATGAACAGTTCTTC. It specifies CASSLSSRRGDEQFF. This sequence joins TRBV11-2 and TRBJ2-1, with TRBD2 as a possible D gene (6 bases). The length of the CDR3 is 15 residues. The germline gives CDR1 SGHAT, CDR2 FQNNGV.

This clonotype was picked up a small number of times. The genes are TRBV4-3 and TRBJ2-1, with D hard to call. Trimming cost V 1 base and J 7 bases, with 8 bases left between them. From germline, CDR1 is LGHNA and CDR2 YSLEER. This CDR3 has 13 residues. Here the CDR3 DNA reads TGCGCCAGCAGCCAAGTCCCCCCTAATGAGCAGTTCTTC. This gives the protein CASSQVPPNEQFF.

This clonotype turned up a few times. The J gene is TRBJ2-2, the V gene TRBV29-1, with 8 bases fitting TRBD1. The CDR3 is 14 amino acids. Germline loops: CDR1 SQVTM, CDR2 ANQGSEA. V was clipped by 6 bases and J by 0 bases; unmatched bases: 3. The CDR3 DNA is TGCAGCGTAGGGACAGGCTCGAACACCGGGGAGCTGTTTTTT. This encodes CSVGTGSNTGELFF.

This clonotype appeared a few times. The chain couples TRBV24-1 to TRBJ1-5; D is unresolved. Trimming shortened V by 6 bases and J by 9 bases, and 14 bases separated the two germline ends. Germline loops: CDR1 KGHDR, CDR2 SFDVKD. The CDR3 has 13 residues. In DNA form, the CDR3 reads TGTGCCACCAGTACCGGGTCGACCCGGCCCCAGCATTTT. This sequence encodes CATSTGSTRPQHF.

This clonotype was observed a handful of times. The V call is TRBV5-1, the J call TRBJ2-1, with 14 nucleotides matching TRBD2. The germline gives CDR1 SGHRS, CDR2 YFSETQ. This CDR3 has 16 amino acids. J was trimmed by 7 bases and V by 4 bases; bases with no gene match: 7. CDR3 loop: CASSIPRLAGGNEQFF. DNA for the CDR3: TGCGCCAGCAGCATACCAAGACTAGCGGGGGGGAATGAGCAGTTCTTC.

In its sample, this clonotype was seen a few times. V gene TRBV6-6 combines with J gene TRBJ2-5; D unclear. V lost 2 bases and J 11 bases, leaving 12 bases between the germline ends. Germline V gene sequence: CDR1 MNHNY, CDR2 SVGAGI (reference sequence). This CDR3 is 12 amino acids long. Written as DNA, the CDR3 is TGTGCCAGCAGTTACGACGGCTACGGGCAGTACTTC. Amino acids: CASSYDGYGQYF.

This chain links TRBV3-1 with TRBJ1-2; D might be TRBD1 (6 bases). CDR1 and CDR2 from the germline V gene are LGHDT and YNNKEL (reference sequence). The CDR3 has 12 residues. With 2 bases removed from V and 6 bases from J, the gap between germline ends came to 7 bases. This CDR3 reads CASSQNRDGYTF. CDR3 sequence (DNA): TGTGCCAGCAGCCAAAACAGGGATGGCTACACCTTC.

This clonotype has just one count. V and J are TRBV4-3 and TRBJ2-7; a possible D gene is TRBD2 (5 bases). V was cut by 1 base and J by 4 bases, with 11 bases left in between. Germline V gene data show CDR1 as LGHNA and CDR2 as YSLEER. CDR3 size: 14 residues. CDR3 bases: TGCGCCAGCAGCCAAGGACTATTACTTTACGAGCAGTACGTC. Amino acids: CASSQGLLLYEQYV.

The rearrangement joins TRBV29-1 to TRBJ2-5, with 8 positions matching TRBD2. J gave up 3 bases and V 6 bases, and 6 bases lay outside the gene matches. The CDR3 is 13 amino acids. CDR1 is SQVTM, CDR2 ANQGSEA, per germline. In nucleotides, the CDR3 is TGCAGCGTCGGGAGGGGATCGGAAGAGACCCAGTACTTC. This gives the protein CSVGRGSEETQYF.

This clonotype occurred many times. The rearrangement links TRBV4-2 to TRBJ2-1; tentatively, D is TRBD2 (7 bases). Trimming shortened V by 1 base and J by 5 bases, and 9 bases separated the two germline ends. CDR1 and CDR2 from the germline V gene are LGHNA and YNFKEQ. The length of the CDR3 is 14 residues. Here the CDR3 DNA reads TGTGCCAGCAGCCAAGCGGGGGGCGACAATGAGCAGTTCTTC. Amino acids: CASSQAGGDNEQFF.

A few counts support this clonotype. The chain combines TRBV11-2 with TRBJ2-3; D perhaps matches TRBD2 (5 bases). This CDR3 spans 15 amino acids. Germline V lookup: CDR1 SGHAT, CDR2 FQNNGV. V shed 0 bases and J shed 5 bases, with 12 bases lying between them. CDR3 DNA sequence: TGTGCCAGCAGCTTAGATGGTGCAAGCGGAGATACGCAGTATTTT. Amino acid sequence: CASSLDGASGDTQYF.

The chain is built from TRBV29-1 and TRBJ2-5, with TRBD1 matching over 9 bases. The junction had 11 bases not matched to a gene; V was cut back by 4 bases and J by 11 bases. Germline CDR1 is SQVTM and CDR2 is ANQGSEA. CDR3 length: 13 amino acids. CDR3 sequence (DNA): TGCAGCGTTGCGAGACAGGGGGAGGGAGAGCAGTACTTC. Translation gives CSVARQGEGEQYF. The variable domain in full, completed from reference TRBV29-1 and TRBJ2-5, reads SAVISQKPSRDICQRGTSLTIQCQVDSQVTMMFWYRQQPGQSLTLIATANQGSEATYESGFVIDKFPISRPNLTFSTLTVSNMSPEDSSIYLCSVARQGEGEQYFGPGTRLLVL.

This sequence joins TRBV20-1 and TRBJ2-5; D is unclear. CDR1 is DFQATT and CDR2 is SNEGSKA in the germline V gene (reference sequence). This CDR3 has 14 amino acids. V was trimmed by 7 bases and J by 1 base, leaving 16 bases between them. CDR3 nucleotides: TGCAGTGTGGTCCTCCGCGCCAGCCAAGAGACCCAGTACTTC. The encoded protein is CSVVLRASQETQYF.

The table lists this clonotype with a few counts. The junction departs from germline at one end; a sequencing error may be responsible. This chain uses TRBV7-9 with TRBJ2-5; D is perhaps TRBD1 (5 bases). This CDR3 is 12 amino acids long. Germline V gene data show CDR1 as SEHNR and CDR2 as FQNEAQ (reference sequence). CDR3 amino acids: CASSYLQETQHF. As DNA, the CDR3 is TGTGCCAGCAGCTATCTACAGGAGACCCAGCACTTC.

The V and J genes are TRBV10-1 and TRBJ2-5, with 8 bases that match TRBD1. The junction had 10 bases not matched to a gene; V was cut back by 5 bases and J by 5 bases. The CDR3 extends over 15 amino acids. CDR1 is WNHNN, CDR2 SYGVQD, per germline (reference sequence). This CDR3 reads CASSRDRGSGETQYF. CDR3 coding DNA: TGCGCCAGCAGTAGAGACAGGGGATCTGGCGAGACCCAGTACTTC.

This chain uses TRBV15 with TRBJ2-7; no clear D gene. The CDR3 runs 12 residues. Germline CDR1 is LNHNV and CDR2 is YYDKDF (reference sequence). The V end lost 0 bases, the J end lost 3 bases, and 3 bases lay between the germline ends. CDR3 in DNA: TGTGCCACCAGCAGAGATGGCTACGAGCAGTACTTC. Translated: CATSRDGYEQYF.

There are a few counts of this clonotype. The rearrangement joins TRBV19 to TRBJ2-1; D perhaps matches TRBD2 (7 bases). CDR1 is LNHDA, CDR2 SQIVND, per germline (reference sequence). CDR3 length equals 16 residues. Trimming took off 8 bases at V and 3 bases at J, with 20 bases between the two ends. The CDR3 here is CASFPQGKRGYNEQFF. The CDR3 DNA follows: TGTGCCAGTTTCCCCCAGGGGAAGCGGGGCTACAATGAGCAGTTCTTC. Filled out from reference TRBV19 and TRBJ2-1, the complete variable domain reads DGGITQSPKYLFRKEGQNVTLSCEQNLNHDAMYWYRQDPGQGLRLIYYSQIVNDFQKGDIAEGYSVSREKKESFPLTVTSAQKNPTAFYLCASFPQGKRGYNEQFFGPGTRLTVL.

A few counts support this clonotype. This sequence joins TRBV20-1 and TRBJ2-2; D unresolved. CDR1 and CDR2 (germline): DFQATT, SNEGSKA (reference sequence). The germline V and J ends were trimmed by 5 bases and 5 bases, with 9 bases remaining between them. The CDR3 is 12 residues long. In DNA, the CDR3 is TGCAGTGCTCTCCTAGTGACCGGGGAGCTGTTTTTT. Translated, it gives CSALLVTGELFF.

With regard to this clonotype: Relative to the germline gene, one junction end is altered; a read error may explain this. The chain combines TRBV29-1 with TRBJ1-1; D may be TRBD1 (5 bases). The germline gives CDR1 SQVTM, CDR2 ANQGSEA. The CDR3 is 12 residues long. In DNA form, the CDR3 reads TGCAGCGCCGGGGGGGTGAACACTGAAGCCTTCTTT. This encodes CSAGGVNTEAFF.

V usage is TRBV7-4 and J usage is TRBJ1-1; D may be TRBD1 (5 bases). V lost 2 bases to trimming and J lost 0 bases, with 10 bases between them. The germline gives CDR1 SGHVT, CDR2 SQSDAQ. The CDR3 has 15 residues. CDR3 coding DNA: TGTGCCAGCAGCTTATGTCAGGGTGTGAACACTGAAGCTTTCTTT. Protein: CASSLCQGVNTEAFF. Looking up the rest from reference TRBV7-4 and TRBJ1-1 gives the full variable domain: GAGVSQSPRYKVAKRGRDVALRCDSISGHVTLYWYRQTLGQGSEVLTYSQSDAQRDKSGRPSGRFSAERPERSVSTLKIQRTEQGDSAVYLCASSLCQGVNTEAFFGQGTRLTVV.